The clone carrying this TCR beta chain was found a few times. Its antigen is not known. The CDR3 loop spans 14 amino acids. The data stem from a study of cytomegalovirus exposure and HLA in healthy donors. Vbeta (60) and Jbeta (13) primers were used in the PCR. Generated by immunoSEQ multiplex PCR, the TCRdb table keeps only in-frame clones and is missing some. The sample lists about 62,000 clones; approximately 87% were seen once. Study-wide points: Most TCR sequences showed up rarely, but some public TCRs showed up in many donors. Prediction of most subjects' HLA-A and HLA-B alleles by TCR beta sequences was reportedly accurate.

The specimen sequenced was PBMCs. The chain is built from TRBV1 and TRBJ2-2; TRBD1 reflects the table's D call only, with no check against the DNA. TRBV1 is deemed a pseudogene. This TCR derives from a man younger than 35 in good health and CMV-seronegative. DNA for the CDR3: TGCACCAGCAGCCAGGCCCAGGACACCGGGGAGCTGTTTTTT. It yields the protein CTSSQAQDTGELFF.